The 20 T cell receptor beta chains given below trace back to one sample, sequenced in a study of blood T cells in healthy people across ages. A second PCR of roughly 6 to 12 cycles used a sample-barcoded 5' primer and a J-beta primer mix. TCRdb redid the calling of the 5' RACE reads with MiXCR, one entry per CDR3 protein. The sample consists of fewer than 900,000 distinct CDR3 sequences, under 40% of them appearing once. Sequenced material: blood. These TCRs come from a man between 18 and 29 years old in good health.

This clonotype was picked up a small number of times. The gene calls are TRBV5-1 and TRBJ1-2, with 10 bases that match TRBD1. From germline, CDR1 is SGHRS and CDR2 YFSETQ. V shed 4 bases and J 8 bases; nucleotides not matched to a gene: 8. The CDR3 length is 14 residues. This chain's CDR3 is CASSPGQGNKGYTF. CDR3 sequence (DNA): TGCGCCAGCAGCCCGGGACAGGGGAATAAGGGCTACACCTTC.

The sample holds a few counts of this clonotype. The rearrangement uses TRBV7-2 and TRBJ2-3; possible D gene TRBD2, 6 bases. The CDR3 totals 19 residues. V shed 5 bases and J shed 1 base, with 25 bases lying between them. Germline V lookup: CDR1 SGHTA, CDR2 FQGNSA. As DNA, the CDR3 is TGTGCCAGCAGCCTTGGGAGGTGGCTAACCCCCGCGGGCACAGATACGCAGTATTTT. This codes for CASSLGRWLTPAGTDTQYF.

The chain carries TRBV12-3 or TRBV12-4 and TRBJ2-5, with D perhaps matching TRBD1 (5 bases). Trimming removed 8 bases at V and 11 bases at J, with 15 bases between. The CDR3 spans 11 residues. The CDR3 DNA is TGTGCCAGCTCAGGGTCGTTGGAGCAGTACTTC. This codes for CASSGSLEQYF.

V is TRBV10-3 and J is TRBJ1-2; TRBD1 might be the D (5 bases). Trimming removed 2 bases from V and 4 bases from J, with 17 bases in between. The CDR3 is 16 residues long. In germline, CDR1 is ENHRY, CDR2 SYGVKD. CDR3 bases: TGTGCCATCAGTGAGGGCACAGGCGTAGCTAGCTATGGCTACACCTTC. Residues: CAISEGTGVASYGYTF.

The chain is built from TRBV7-8 and TRBJ1-1; possible D gene TRBD1, 5 bases. The germline V gene has CDR1 SGHVS and CDR2 FQNEAQ. The CDR3 has 13 residues. The ends were cut back, 5 bases at V and 5 bases at J, with 12 bases in the middle. CDR3 in amino acids: CASSATGRTEAFF. DNA of the CDR3: TGTGCCAGCAGCGCTACAGGTCGTACTGAAGCTTTCTTT.

The chain combines TRBV20-1 with TRBJ2-1; 13 bases line up with TRBD2. Gene TRBJ2-7 matches the end of the DNA better, so the J call may be wrong. This CDR3 has 17 residues. Per germline, CDR1 DFQATT and CDR2 SNEGSKA (reference sequence). The CDR3 protein is CSARPTSGGASYNEQYF. CDR3 sequence (DNA): TGCAGTGCTAGACCCACTAGCGGGGGGGCCTCCTACAATGAGCAGTACTTC.

With respect to this clonotype: This sequence may be a read error, since a much larger clone differs from it by one base. The chain recombines TRBV7-9 with TRBJ2-7, with D unresolved. CDR1 and CDR2 from the germline V gene are SEHNR and FQNEAQ (reference sequence). V dropped 5 bases and J dropped 5 bases, with 7 bases sitting between them. This CDR3 contains 11 residues. The CDR3, as DNA: TGTGCCAGCAGCCAGAGCCACGAGCAGTACTTC. This encodes CASSQSHEQYF.

Only a few counts were recorded for this clonotype. V is TRBV7-8 and J is TRBJ2-3; D tentatively fits TRBD1 or TRBD2 (5 bases each). V was shortened by 5 bases and J by 2 bases, with 17 bases between the two germline ends. The CDR3 extends over 16 amino acids. Germline CDR1 SGHVS, CDR2 FQNEAQ. CDR3 in amino acids: CASSPTWDVDTDTQYF. CDR3 bases: TGTGCCAGCAGCCCAACCTGGGACGTAGACACAGATACGCAGTATTTT. The full variable domain, with the rest looked up from reference TRBV7-8 and TRBJ2-3, is GAGVSQSPRYKVAKRGQDVALRCDPISGHVSLFWYQQALGQGPEFLTYFQNEAQLDKSGLPSDRFFAERPEGSVSTLKIQRTQQEDSAVYLCASSPTWDVDTDTQYFGPGTRLTVL.

This clonotype has just a few counts. J is TRBJ1-2 and V is TRBV9; TRBD1 aligns across 8 bases. V gave up 0 bases and J gave up 5 bases; unmatched junction bases: 6. Germline V gives CDR1 SGDLS, CDR2 YYNGEE. The CDR3 has 15 residues. CDR3 in amino acids: CASSVGQGAEYGYTF. CDR3 coding DNA: TGTGCCAGCAGCGTAGGGCAGGGGGCAGAATATGGCTACACCTTC.

This clonotype was observed a few times. The chain has TRBV29-1 and TRBJ2-7, with D unresolved. Germline V lookup: CDR1 SQVTM, CDR2 ANQGSEA. V was shortened by 4 bases and J by 7 bases, with 8 bases between the two germline ends. The CDR3 is 10 residues long. This CDR3 reads CSVVSNEQYF. The DNA for the CDR3 is TGCAGCGTTGTCAGCAATGAGCAGTACTTC.

The V and J genes are TRBV4-3 and TRBJ2-2; D unresolved. The CDR3 covers 16 residues. Trimming removed 0 bases at V and 5 bases at J, with 13 bases between. CDR1 LGHNA and CDR2 YSLEER come from the germline V gene. CDR3 DNA sequence: TGCGCCAGCAGCCAAGATAAGGGCGGTAGGACCGGGGAGCTGTTTTTT. It is translated as CASSQDKGGRTGELFF.

This clonotype has ten or more counts. V is TRBV4-2 and J is TRBJ1-2, with D perhaps matching TRBD1 (5 bases). The germline V and J ends were trimmed by 0 bases and 3 bases, with 11 bases remaining between them. The CDR3 is 15 amino acids. Germline values: CDR1 LGHNA, CDR2 YNFKEQ. The CDR3 DNA is TGTGCCAGCAGCCAAGAGGTTGTAGGGGACTATGGCTACACCTTC. This translates into CASSQEVVGDYGYTF.

This rearrangement joins TRBV29-1 to TRBJ1-5; 9 nucleotides match TRBD1. Germline lookup yields CDR1 SQVTM and CDR2 ANQGSEA. This CDR3 region has 13 residues. The ends lost 6 bases at V and 7 bases at J; junction bases unmatched: 7. The CDR3: CSVGDRVGQPQHF. The CDR3 DNA sequence: TGCAGCGTCGGGGACAGGGTCGGGCAGCCCCAGCATTTT.

This clonotype was observed a single time. The gene calls are TRBV5-1 and TRBJ2-1; either TRBD1 or TRBD2 may supply D (5 bases each). This CDR3 is 16 amino acids long. Trimming took off 4 bases at V and 4 bases at J, with 18 bases between the two ends. CDR1 is SGHRS, CDR2 YFSETQ, per germline. The CDR3 DNA reads TGCGCCAGCAGCCATTGGCTGGGGGAACATTACAATGAGCAGTTCTTC. The encoded protein is CASSHWLGEHYNEQFF. Full variable domain (remainder filled in from reference TRBV5-1 and TRBJ2-1): KAGVTQTPRYLIKTRGQQVTLSCSPISGHRSVSWYQQTPGQGLQFLFEYFSETQRNKGNFPGRFSGRQFSNSRSEMNVSTLELGDSALYLCASSHWLGEHYNEQFFGPGTRLTVL.

The chain uses TRBV28 and TRBJ1-4; TRBD1 might be the D (5 bases). This CDR3 is built from 15 residues. The germline V and J ends were trimmed by 4 bases and 6 bases, with 15 bases remaining between them. CDR1 is MDHEN and CDR2 is SYDVKM in the germline V gene. CDR3 amino acids: CASSYEQGNDEKLFF. CDR3 coding DNA: TGTGCCAGCAGTTATGAGCAGGGAAACGATGAAAAACTGTTTTTT.

This clonotype was detected ten times or more. The chain employs TRBV24-1 and TRBJ2-3; a weak D match, TRBD2 (5 bases). Deletions cut 4 bases from V and 3 bases from J, with 19 bases between. The CDR3 loop spans 17 amino acids. Germline CDR1 and CDR2: KGHDR and SFDVKD. CDR3: CATSDPRTQTGTDTQYF. The DNA for the CDR3 is TGTGCCACCAGTGACCCTAGGACTCAAACGGGGACAGATACGCAGTATTTT.

The chain employs TRBV5-1 and TRBJ2-1; D call uncertain. There are 12 residues in the CDR3. The V gene lost 3 bases and the J gene lost 8 bases, with 9 bases spanning the gap. Germline loops: CDR1 SGHRS, CDR2 YFSETQ. In DNA form, the CDR3 reads TGCGCCAGCAGCTCGGCGCACCATGAGCAGTTCTTC. Residues: CASSSAHHEQFF.

This clonotype was seen more than once but under ten times. The chain combines TRBV5-4 with TRBJ2-3, with TRBD2 matching over 8 bases. CDR3 length equals 14 residues. Germline V gene lookup returns CDR1 SGHNT and CDR2 YYREEE (reference sequence). V lost 3 bases and J lost 6; bases outside the gene matches: 6. The CDR3 loop reads CASSSNSGEDTQYF. CDR3 coding DNA: TGTGCCAGCAGCTCGAATAGCGGGGAGGATACGCAGTATTTT.

The chain combines TRBV20-1 with TRBJ1-1; possibly TRBD1 for D (5 bases). The length of the CDR3 is 14 residues. Germline CDR1 is DFQATT and CDR2 is SNEGSKA (reference sequence). The V end lost 1 base, the J end lost 5 bases, and 14 bases lay between the germline ends. The CDR3 reads CSARVQGPGTEAFF. CDR3 in DNA: TGCAGTGCTAGAGTTCAGGGCCCGGGGACTGAAGCTTTCTTT.

This chain links TRBV12-3 or TRBV12-4 with TRBJ2-2; TRBD2 matches at 13 bases. V lost 2 bases and J lost 6; bases outside the gene matches: 6. CDR3 size: 17 residues. The CDR3 DNA sequence: TGTGCCAGCAGTTTACCGACTAGCGGGGGGTACGCCGGGGAGCTGTTTTTT. This gives the protein CASSLPTSGGYAGELFF.